This T cell receptor beta chain was sequenced in a study of cytomegalovirus exposure and HLA in healthy donors. The study, taken as a whole, reports: Some public TCRs appeared in many individuals, while most sequences were rare.

PCR primers comprised 60 Vbeta and 13 Jbeta primers. TCRdb's table, derived via immunoSEQ multiplex PCR, lists solely in-frame clones and lacks some. The sample includes about 130,000 clones, over 75% of them seen just once. V lost 5 bases to trimming and J lost 0 bases, with 11 bases between them. CDR1 is KGHSH, CDR2 LQKENI, per germline. The CDR3 consists of 15 residues. Points on this clone: Its specificity is unknown.

The receptor was derived from a man aged 50-59 years in good health and CMV-seronegative. The chain has TRBV18 and TRBJ1-5; D uncertain. The sample consisted of PBMCs. The chain's CDR3 is CASSTSEYSNQPQHF. The CDR3 bases are TGTGCCAGCTCAACATCAGAATATAGCAATCAGCCCCAGCATTTT.